The rows below give T cell receptor beta chains drawn from one sample of a study of shared clonotypes between healthy human individuals. Here immunoSEQ multiplex PCR was the method, and the copy in TCRdb shows in-frame clones only, minus some. This sample yields 900,000 to 1,200,000 clones, of which about 84% are seen a single time; roughly 0.65% belongs to the top ten. Specimen: memory CD4+ T cells from PBMCs. The origin of the receptors is a man in his late teens or twenties in good health. Some clones in this sample may be carry-over from other donors' samples. The CDR3 runs from the conserved cysteine through the conserved F or W. Each record gives: clone size, D gene, V gene, J gene, CDR3 DNA, CDR3 protein. D genes are given only for firm matches. Clone size is stated in some rows and not others, as once, few, many or a class when expanded.

.	.	TRBV21-1	TRBJ2-5	TGTGCCAGCAGCAAATCCCCCGCGAAGAGGGGGTACCAAGAGACCCAGTACTTC	CASSKSPAKRGYQETQYF
.	.	TRBV2	TRBJ1-1	TGTGCCAGCAGTGAAGATTCGGTCGGTGAAGCTTTCTTT	CASSEDSVGEAFF
.	.	TRBV14	TRBJ2-5	TGTGCCAGCAGCCTAAGGCTAGGGGGGAGTACTCGAGAGACCCAGTACTTC	CASSLRLGGSTRETQYF
.	.	TRBV6-1	TRBJ2-7	TGTGCCAGCAGGGAGGGGGGCGGCCCCTACGAGCAGTACTTC	CASREGGGPYEQYF
.	TRBD2	TRBV6-1	TRBJ2-1	TGTGCCAGCAGTGAACGTGGACTAGCGGGAGAGCGCAATGAGCAGTTCTTC	CASSERGLAGERNEQFF
.	.	TRBV15	TRBJ1-2	TGTGCCACCAGCAGAGTCGTAAGCTCAGGGGATGGCTACACCTTC	CATSRVVSSGDGYTF
.	.	TRBV27	TRBJ2-7	TGTGCCAGCAGACGGGACTCCCTTAGGAACGAGCAGTACTTC	CASRRDSLRNEQYF
.	TRBD1	TRBV2	TRBJ1-5	TGTGCCAGCAGTACTGACAGGGGCCGAAGCAATCAGCCCCAGCATTTT	CASSTDRGRSNQPQHF
.	.	TRBV7-8	TRBJ2-7	TGTGCCAGCAGCTTAGGGACACCCCTAGAGCAGTACTTC	CASSLGTPLEQYF
.	TRBD1	TRBV28	TRBJ1-2	TGTGCCAGCAGTTTATATGGACAGGGTAACTATGGCTACACCTTC	CASSLYGQGNYGYTF
.	.	TRBV9	TRBJ2-6	TGTGCCAGCAGCGTAGTGTTCTCTGGGGCCAACGTCCTGACTTTC	CASSVVFSGANVLTF
.	.	TRBV5-4	TRBJ2-7	TGTGCCAGCAGCTTGCGCCAGAGCTACGAGCAGTACTTC	CASSLRQSYEQYF
once	.	TRBV12-5	TRBJ2-5	TGTGCTAGTGGTCACCCCGTGGCAGGGAACGAGACCCAGTACTTC	CASGHPVAGNETQYF
.	.	TRBV28	TRBJ2-2	TGTGCCAGCAGCACAGGTAGCACCGGGGAGCTGTTTTTT	CASSTGSTGELFF